This entry lists 8 T cell receptor beta chains sequenced from one sample in a study of Graves' ophthalmopathy and Graves' hyperthyroidism (dated by TCRdb to 2016 to 2019). TCRdb names Illumina HiSeq 2000 as the instrument used. TCR beta CDR3 regions were amplified from RNA transcripts for repertoire sequencing. HTBI primers and the Qiagen OneStep RT-PCR kit were used in a first-round RT-PCR, which was followed by a second-round multiplex PCR, size selection and purification. TCRdb's own reprocessing of the public reads used fastp at Q25 and MiXCR and kept productive beta chains. Every CDR3 protein is listed once, alongside the most common genes and DNA of its rows. The sample profile shows 400,000 to 450,000 distinct CDR3 sequences; approximately 21% of them were found once. Clones ranked in the top ten supply approximately 3.2% of the sample. Sample: peripheral blood. These receptors came from a woman aged 18-30 years with stable Graves' hyperthyroidism. Donor details come from another sample of the same person, matched by shared clones.

This clonotype has ten or more counts. The rearrangement joins TRBV6-4 to TRBJ1-5; a possible D gene is TRBD1 (5 bases). The germline V gene encodes CDR1 MRHNA and CDR2 SNTAGT. V gave up 3 bases and J gave up 0 bases, with 9 bases separating them. This CDR3 contains 15 residues. Written as DNA, the CDR3 is TGTGCCAGCAGTGAAACAGGAGATAGCAATCAGCCCCAGCATTTT. Its protein is CASSETGDSNQPQHF.

Many counts were recorded for this clonotype. CDR3 in DNA: TGTGCCAGCAGTTTAGGGCCGGGACAGGGGGCCACCAGGGGCTACACCTTC. Translating it yields CASSLGPGQGATRGYTF. The chain uses TRBV27 and TRBJ1-2; 12 bases are shared with TRBD1. After removal of 2 bases from V and 8 bases from J, the junction contained 12 bases not matched to a gene. The CDR3 is 17 amino acids. From germline, CDR1 is MNHEY and CDR2 SMNVEV (reference sequence).

This clonotype was counted only a few times. This chain connects TRBV20-1 to TRBJ1-5, with D maybe TRBD1 (5 bases). CDR3 length equals 13 residues. Germline V gives CDR1 DFQATT, CDR2 SNEGSKA (reference sequence). Trimming took off 6 bases at V and 3 bases at J, with 12 bases between the two ends. The CDR3 DNA follows: TGCAGTGCCCGGACACCGGACAATCAGCCCCAGCATTTT. Translation: CSARTPDNQPQHF.

This clonotype occurred many times. The chain couples TRBV14 to TRBJ2-7; 9 bases agree with TRBD2. The ends lost 0 bases at V and 3 bases at J; junction bases unmatched: 6. Germline CDR1 and CDR2: SGHDN and FVKESK. This CDR3 has 16 residues. The CDR3 loop is CASSQDRLAGRYEQYF. The DNA for the CDR3 is TGTGCCAGCAGCCAAGATAGGCTAGCGGGACGCTACGAGCAGTACTTC.

This clonotype was counted a few times. The chain is built from TRBV12-3 or TRBV12-4 and TRBJ1-3; 8 bases are shared with TRBD1. V gave up 1 base and J gave up 3 bases; unmatched junction bases: 8. This CDR3 spans 17 amino acids. The CDR3 nucleotides are TGTGCCAGCAGTTTAGACTCGTGGACAGGGAATGGAAACACCATATATTTT. Protein: CASSLDSWTGNGNTIYF.

Ten or more counts support this clonotype. The chain recombines TRBV29-1 with TRBJ1-2; 7 positions match TRBD1. The CDR3 has 12 residues. Per germline, CDR1 SQVTM and CDR2 ANQGSEA. Unmatched junction bases numbered 3, after V lost 4 bases and J lost 4 bases. In nucleotides, the CDR3 is TGCAGCGTTGGACAGGGTGGCTATGGCTACACCTTC. This translates into CSVGQGGYGYTF.

In its sample, this clonotype was seen many times. For the CDR3, the DNA is TGTGCCACCAGTGAATCGGGGGCCACCTACGAGCAGTACTTC. Amino acids: CATSESGATYEQYF. J is TRBJ2-7 and V is TRBV24-1; tentatively, D is TRBD1 or TRBD2 (6 bases each). This CDR3 region has 14 residues. The V and J ends lost 4 bases and 2 bases respectively, with 11 bases between them. Germline V CDR1 and CDR2: KGHDR, SFDVKD.

The table lists this clonotype with many counts. The genes are TRBV30 and TRBJ1-5; 9 bases align to TRBD1. This CDR3 contains 14 residues. Germline V gene data show CDR1 as GTSNPN and CDR2 as SVGIG (reference sequence). V trimming: 5 bases; J trimming: 2 bases; junction bases outside the gene matches: 4. The DNA for the CDR3 is TGTGCCTGGGGATGGACAGGGGGCAATCAGCCCCAGCATTTT. Residues: CAWGWTGGNQPQHF.